The clone carrying this T cell receptor (beta chain) was seen more than once but under ten times. What it binds is unknown. This entry is derived from a study of beta chain features in type 1 diabetes. Study findings and constraints: In every one of the four CD4+ subsets, TCRB CDR3s were moderately but significantly shorter in Type 1 diabetes patients. The naive, central memory and Treg TCRB repertoires of patients appeared to be more similar to one another than those of healthy donors.

Reverse transcribing all isolated RNA meant expressed TCRB transcripts were sequenced. Sequencing used immunoSEQ multiplex PCR; TCRdb keeps in-frame clones, though not all of them. This table has around 130,000 clones, roughly 15% appearing once. Germline V gene sequence: CDR1 MNHEY, CDR2 SMNVEV (reference sequence). CDR3 length equals 13 residues. V was clipped by 8 bases and J by 4 bases; unmatched bases: 4. The sample was central memory CD4+ T cells from blood. The TCR sequence derives from a man younger than 45 with type 1 diabetes. J is TRBJ1-4 and V is TRBV27; 7 nucleotides agree with TRBD1. The CDR3 reads CASAGQFNEKLFF. Written as DNA, the CDR3 is TGTGCCAGCGCGGGACAGTTTAATGAAAAACTGTTTTTT. The variable domain in full, completed from reference TRBV27 and TRBJ1-4, reads EAQVTQNPRYLITVTGKKLTVTCSQNMNHEYMSWYRQDPGLGLRQIYYSMNVEVTDKGDVPEGYKVSRKEKRNFPLILESPSPNQTSLYFCASAGQFNEKLFFGSGTQLSVL.